The clone carrying this TCR beta chain has a count of ten or more. Its antigen is undetermined. This sample is part of a study of shared clonotypes between healthy human individuals. About the study: Samples came from a couple of female and a few male donors aged 18 to 49.

Healthy HIV-negative adults without recent acute infections or vaccinations served as donors. Each sample came from a Caucasian adult donor living in Nashville, Tennessee. The assay was immunoSEQ multiplex PCR, and TCRdb's table has in-frame clones only and misses some. The data hold 650,000 to 800,000 clones, with just under 75% observed a single time. V was pared by 4 bases and J by 6 bases, with 5 bases of the junction left unmatched. The CDR3 has 14 residues. Germline assignment: CDR1 SGHRS and CDR2 YFSETQ. Overall study findings and caveats: Compared with clonotypes that all four donors shared, non-shared clonotypes had lower generation probabilities.

The gene calls are TRBV5-1 and TRBJ1-5; 9 nucleotides align to TRBD1. This receptor was taken from a woman between 25 and 40 years old in good health. The material sequenced was memory CD4+ T cells sorted from blood. As to subset: CD45RA-negative fraction. Here the CDR3 DNA reads TGCGCCAGCAGCGCCGGGACAGGGACTCAGCCCCAGCATTTT. Its translation: CASSAGTGTQPQHF.